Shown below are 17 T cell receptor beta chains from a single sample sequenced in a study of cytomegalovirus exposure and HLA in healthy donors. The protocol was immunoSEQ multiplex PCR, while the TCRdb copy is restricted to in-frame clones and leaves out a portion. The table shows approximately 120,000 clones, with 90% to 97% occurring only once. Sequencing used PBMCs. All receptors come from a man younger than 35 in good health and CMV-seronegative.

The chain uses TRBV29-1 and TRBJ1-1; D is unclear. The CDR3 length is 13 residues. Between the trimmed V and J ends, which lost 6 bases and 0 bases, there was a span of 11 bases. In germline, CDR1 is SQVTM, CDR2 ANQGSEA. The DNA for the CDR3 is TGCAGCGTCTTAACTAGGCTGAACACTGAAGCTTTCTTT. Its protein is CSVLTRLNTEAFF.

CDR3 nucleotides: TGTGCCAGCCTCCTGACCTTGGGGGCCGACGAGCAGTACTTC. Translation gives CASLLTLGADEQYF. The chain joins TRBV6-6 to TRBJ2-7; a possible D gene is TRBD1 (6 bases). Looked up from germline, CDR1 is MNHNY and CDR2 is SVGAGI (reference sequence). This CDR3 is built from 14 residues. With 8 bases removed from V and 5 bases from J, the gap between germline ends came to 19 bases.

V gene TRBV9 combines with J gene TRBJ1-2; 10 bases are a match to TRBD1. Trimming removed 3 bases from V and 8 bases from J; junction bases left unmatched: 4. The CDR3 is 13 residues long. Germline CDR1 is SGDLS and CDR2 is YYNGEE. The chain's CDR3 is CASSAGDRGGYTF. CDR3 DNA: TGTGCCAGCAGCGCCGGGGACAGGGGCGGCTACACCTTC.

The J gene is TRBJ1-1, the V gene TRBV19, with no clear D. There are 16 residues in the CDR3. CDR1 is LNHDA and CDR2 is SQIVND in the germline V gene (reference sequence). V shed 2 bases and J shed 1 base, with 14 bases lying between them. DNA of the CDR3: TGTGCCAGTAGTATAAGTCAGGCCCCTCGGAACACTGAAGCTTTCTTT. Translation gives CASSISQAPRNTEAFF.

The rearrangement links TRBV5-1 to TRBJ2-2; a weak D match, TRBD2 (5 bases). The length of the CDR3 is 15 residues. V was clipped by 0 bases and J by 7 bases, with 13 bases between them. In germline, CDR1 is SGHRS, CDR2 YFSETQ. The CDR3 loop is CASSLESSSYGELFF. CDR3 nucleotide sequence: TGCGCCAGCAGCTTGGAGTCTAGCTCGTACGGGGAGCTGTTTTTT. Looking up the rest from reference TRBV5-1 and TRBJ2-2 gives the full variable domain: KAGVTQTPRYLIKTRGQQVTLSCSPISGHRSVSWYQQTPGQGLQFLFEYFSETQRNKGNFPGRFSGRQFSNSRSEMNVSTLELGDSALYLCASSLESSSYGELFFGEGSRLTVL.

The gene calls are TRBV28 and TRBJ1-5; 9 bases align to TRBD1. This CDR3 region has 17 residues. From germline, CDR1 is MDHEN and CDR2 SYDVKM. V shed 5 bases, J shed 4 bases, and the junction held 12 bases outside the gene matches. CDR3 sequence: CASSPRATDRGNQPQHF. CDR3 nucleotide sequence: TGTGCCAGCAGTCCACGGGCGACGGACAGGGGAAATCAGCCCCAGCATTTT.

The CDR3 sequence: CASSPLGNTEAFF. The CDR3 region has the DNA TGTGCCAGCAGTCCTCTCGGGAACACTGAAGCTTTCTTT. This chain links TRBV27 with TRBJ1-1; D is unresolved. Germline assignment: CDR1 MNHEY and CDR2 SMNVEV (reference sequence). Trimming shortened V by 5 bases and J by 1 base, and 8 bases separated the two germline ends. The CDR3 is 13 amino acids.

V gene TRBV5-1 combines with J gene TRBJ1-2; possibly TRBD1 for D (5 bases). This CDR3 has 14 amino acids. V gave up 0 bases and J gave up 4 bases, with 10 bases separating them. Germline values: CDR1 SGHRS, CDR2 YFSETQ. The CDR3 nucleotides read TGCGCCAGCAGCTTGGGGCAGGGAGGCTATGGCTACACCTTC. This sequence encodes CASSLGQGGYGYTF.

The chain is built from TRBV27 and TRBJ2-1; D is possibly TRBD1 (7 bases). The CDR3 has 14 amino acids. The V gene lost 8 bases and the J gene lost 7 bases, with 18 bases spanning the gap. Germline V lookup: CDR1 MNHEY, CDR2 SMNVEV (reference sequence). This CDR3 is CASGDLTGWNEQFF. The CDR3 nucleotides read TGTGCCAGCGGGGACTTGACAGGGTGGAATGAGCAGTTCTTC.

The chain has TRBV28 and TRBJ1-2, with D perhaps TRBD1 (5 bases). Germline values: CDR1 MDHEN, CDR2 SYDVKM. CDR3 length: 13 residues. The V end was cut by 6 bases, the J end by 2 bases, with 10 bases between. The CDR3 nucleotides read TGTGCCAGCAGCCGACAGCTAAACTATGGCTACACCTTC. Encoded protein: CASSRQLNYGYTF.

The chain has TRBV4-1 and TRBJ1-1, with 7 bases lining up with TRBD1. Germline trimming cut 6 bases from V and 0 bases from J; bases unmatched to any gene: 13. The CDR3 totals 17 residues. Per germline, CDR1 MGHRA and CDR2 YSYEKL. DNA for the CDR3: TGCGCCAGCAGACCAAGAACGACAGGGATTATGAACACTGAAGCTTTCTTT. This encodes CASRPRTTGIMNTEAFF.

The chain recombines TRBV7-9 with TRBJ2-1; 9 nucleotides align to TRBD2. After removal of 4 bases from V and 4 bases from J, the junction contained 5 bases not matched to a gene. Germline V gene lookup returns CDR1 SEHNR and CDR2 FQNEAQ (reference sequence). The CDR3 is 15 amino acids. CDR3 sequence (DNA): TGTGCCAGCAGCTCCCGCGGGAGGGCGTACAATGAGCAGTTCTTC. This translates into CASSSRGRAYNEQFF.

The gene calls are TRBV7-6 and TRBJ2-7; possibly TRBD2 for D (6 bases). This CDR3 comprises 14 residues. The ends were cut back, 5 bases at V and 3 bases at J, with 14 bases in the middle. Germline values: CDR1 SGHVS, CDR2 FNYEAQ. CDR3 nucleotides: TGTGCCAGCAGCCTGATTGGGGGGTGCTACGAGCAGTACTTC. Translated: CASSLIGGCYEQYF.

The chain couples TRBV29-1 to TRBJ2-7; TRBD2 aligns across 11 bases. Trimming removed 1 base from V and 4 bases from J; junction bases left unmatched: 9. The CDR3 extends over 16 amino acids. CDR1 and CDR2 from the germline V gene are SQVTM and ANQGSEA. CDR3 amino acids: CSVEVLAGGVKYEQYF. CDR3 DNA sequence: TGCAGCGTTGAAGTTCTAGCGGGAGGCGTAAAGTACGAGCAGTACTTC.

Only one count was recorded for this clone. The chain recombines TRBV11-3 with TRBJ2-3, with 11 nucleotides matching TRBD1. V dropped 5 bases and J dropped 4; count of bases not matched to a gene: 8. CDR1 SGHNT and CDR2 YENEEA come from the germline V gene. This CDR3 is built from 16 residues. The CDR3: CASSPQGQGASDTQYF. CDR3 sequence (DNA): TGTGCCAGCAGCCCCCAAGGACAGGGGGCATCAGATACGCAGTATTTT. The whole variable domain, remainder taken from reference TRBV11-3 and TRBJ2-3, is EAGVVQSPRYKIIEKKQPVAFWCNPISGHNTLYWYLQNLGQGPELLIRYENEEAVDDSQLPKDRFSAERLKGVDSTLKIQPAELGDSAVYLCASSPQGQGASDTQYFGPGTRLTVL.

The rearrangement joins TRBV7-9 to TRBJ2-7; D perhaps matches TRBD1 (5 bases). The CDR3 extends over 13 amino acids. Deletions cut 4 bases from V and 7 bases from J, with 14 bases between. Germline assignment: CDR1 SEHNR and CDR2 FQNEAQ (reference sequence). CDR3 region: CASSSRNRGEQYF. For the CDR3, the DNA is TGTGCCAGCAGCTCGAGGAATAGGGGAGAGCAGTACTTC.

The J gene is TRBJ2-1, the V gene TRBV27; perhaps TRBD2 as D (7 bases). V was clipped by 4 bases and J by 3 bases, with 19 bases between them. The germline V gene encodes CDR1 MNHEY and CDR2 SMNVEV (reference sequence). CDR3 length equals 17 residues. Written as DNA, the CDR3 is TGTGCCAGCAGTTCAAAGACGAGGGGGGACTACTACAATGAGCAGTTCTTC. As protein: CASSSKTRGDYYNEQFF.